This T cell receptor (beta chain) derives from a study of cytomegalovirus exposure and HLA in healthy donors. Study results and caveats: Under in vitro conditions, a few CMV-associated chains were confirmed as specific for CMV antigens.

Comments on this clone: What it recognizes is unknown.

Primers included in the PCR were 60 Vbeta and 13 Jbeta primers. TCRdb's copy holds only in-frame clones and misses some; the assay was immunoSEQ multiplex PCR. This table has around 150,000 clones, about 72% appearing once. The sequence came from a man between 60 and 75 years old in good health and CMV-seronegative. Input material: PBMCs.

This CDR3 reads CSVEQGFRGTEAFF. CDR3 DNA sequence: TGCAGCGTTGAGCAGGGGTTTCGAGGAACTGAAGCTTTCTTT. J is TRBJ1-1 and V is TRBV29-1; D might be TRBD1 (6 bases). CDR1 SQVTM and CDR2 ANQGSEA come from the germline V gene. The CDR3 runs to 14 residues. Trimming left V 3 bases short and J 5 bases short, with 16 bases between.